The 2 T cell receptor beta chains below come from one sample, sequenced in a study of Graves' ophthalmopathy and Graves' hyperthyroidism. Researchers took RNA transcripts and amplified TCR beta CDR3 regions from them. In the first round, RT-PCR was carried out with HTBI primers, and a multiplex PCR formed the second round. Each CDR3 protein gets one entry after TCRdb re-called the multiplex PCR reads with MiXCR. This sample has under 200,000 distinct CDR3 sequences; approximately 38% occur once, and the top ten carry under 7%. Sample: peripheral blood. The source of these receptors is a woman aged 40 to 49 with Graves' ophthalmopathy.

Only a few counts were recorded for this clonotype. The chain links TRBV6-5 to TRBJ1-1; no reliable D call. Germline V gene sequence: CDR1 MNHEY, CDR2 SVGAGI. The CDR3 has 16 amino acids. Trimming pared 0 bases from V and 7 bases from J, leaving 18 bases between. CDR3 protein: CASSYSRQATLCEAFF. CDR3 nucleotides: TGTGCCAGCAGTTACTCGAGGCAGGCCACGTTGTGTGAAGCTTTCTTT.

In this sample, this clonotype turned up many times. The DNA of the CDR3 is TGTGCCAGCACCCACAGGGCTAGCGGCACCGGGGAGCTGTTTTTT. It translates to CASTHRASGTGELFF. The rearrangement uses TRBV6-5 and TRBJ2-2; possible D gene TRBD2, 7 bases. The germline V and J ends were trimmed by 7 bases and 4 bases, with 16 bases remaining between them. The CDR3 consists of 15 residues. Germline V gives CDR1 MNHEY, CDR2 SVGAGI.